Below, 2 T cell receptor beta chains from the same sample are listed, as sequenced in a study of cytomegalovirus exposure and HLA in healthy donors. A multiplex PCR was run with 60 Vbeta primers and 13 Jbeta primers. This table comes from immunoSEQ multiplex PCR, and its TCRdb copy is limited to in-frame clones, with some not included. The top ten clones hold 1% of a sample with about 180,000 clones, around three quarters of them seen once. Sequenced input: PBMCs. These receptors were collected from a woman between 50 and 59 years old in good health and CMV-seropositive.

The J gene is TRBJ2-3, the V gene TRBV5-1, with 8 bases that match TRBD1. Losses at the gene ends were 0 bases for V and 5 bases for J; bases not matched to a gene: 8. CDR3 length: 16 residues. CDR1 is SGHRS, CDR2 YFSETQ, per germline. CDR3 sequence: CASSLATGAIGDTQYF. The CDR3 DNA reads as TGCGCCAGCAGCTTGGCGACAGGGGCGATTGGAGATACGCAGTATTTT. The entire variable domain, with the rest obtained from reference TRBV5-1 and TRBJ2-3, is as follows: KAGVTQTPRYLIKTRGQQVTLSCSPISGHRSVSWYQQTPGQGLQFLFEYFSETQRNKGNFPGRFSGRQFSNSRSEMNVSTLELGDSALYLCASSLATGAIGDTQYFGPGTRLTVL.

The chain recombines TRBV5-4 with TRBJ2-7; 7 positions agree with TRBD2. Per germline, CDR1 SGHNT and CDR2 YYREEE (reference sequence). This CDR3 has 15 residues. Losses at the gene ends were 1 base for V and 4 bases for J; bases not matched to a gene: 8. This CDR3 is CASSLLGGSKYEQYF. The CDR3 nucleotides are TGTGCCAGCAGCTTGTTAGGCGGGAGTAAATACGAGCAGTACTTC.